This T cell receptor beta chain appears in the sequencing data of a study of post-analysis software for immune sequencing data. Background on the study: The study covered relapsing-remitting, secondary progressive and progressive-relapsing courses of multiple sclerosis.

Study-wide results and limits: Four or five TRBV segments, TRBV5-6, TRBV5-1 and TRBV20-1 among them, were found more frequent in patients than controls.

Concerning this clonotype itself: Antigen specificity is unknown.

V was clipped by 4 bases and J by 1 base, with 12 bases between them. CDR3 length: 15 amino acids. Germline-derived CDR1 and CDR2 are SGHTA and FQGTGA. The TCR beta cDNA libraries contained unique molecular identifiers. TCRdb reprocessed the PCR reads via MiXCR and lists one record per CDR3 protein. Counted here are about 160,000 distinct CDR3 sequences, around 36% occurring once; the ten biggest clones make up roughly 28%. This clonotype was sampled from a girl aged 10 to 17 with multiple sclerosis. V usage is TRBV7-3 and J usage is TRBJ2-3; tentatively, D is TRBD1 (6 bases). The source was blood, collected after autologous hematopoietic stem cell transplantation. Here the CDR3 reads CASSSRTDCTDTQYF. The CDR3 DNA reads as TGTGCCAGCAGCTCCCGGACAGATTGCACAGATACGCAGTATTTT.